This T cell receptor (beta chain) was captured by sequencing in a study of control samples from healthy donors and cancer patients. From germline, CDR1 is LGHNA and CDR2 YSLEER. V was clipped by 3 bases and J by 5 bases; unmatched bases: 9. This CDR3 spans 16 amino acids. Repertoires were generated with immunoSEQ multiplex PCR, while TCRdb's copy carries only in-frame clones and drops some. The sample carries around 120,000 clones, roughly 91% recorded once. The receptor's source is a man between 50 and 59 years old with head and neck cancer. The rearrangement uses TRBV4-3 and TRBJ1-4; 7 bases fit TRBD1. Sequenced sample: PBMCs. The DNA for the CDR3 is TGCGCCAGCAGCCAGTCCCAGGGGGGAATAAATGAAAAACTGTTTTTT. Translating gives CASSQSQGGINEKLFF.